This T cell receptor beta chain was retrieved from a study of blood T cell repertoires in COVID-19. This clone was recorded a few times. TCRdb's table, derived via immunoSEQ multiplex PCR, lists solely in-frame clones and lacks some. Of fewer than 300,000 clones in the sample, 80% to 90% were seen once. The CDR3 covers 13 residues. Germline V gene data show CDR1 as SGDLS and CDR2 as YYNGEE. Trimming cost V 1 base and J 7 bases, with 6 bases left between them. The sequencing sample was made of peripheral blood. This clonotype was sampled from a woman aged 45-59 years with acute or convalescent COVID-19. The chain uses TRBV9 and TRBJ1-6; D not resolved. The CDR3 coding sequence is TGTGCCAGCAGCGTAAACAGCAATTCACCCCTCCACTTT. This sequence encodes CASSVNSNSPLHF.